A single TCR beta chain is shown here with its context. Antigen: not known. CDR1 is GTSNPN and CDR2 is SVGIG in the germline V gene (reference sequence). The ends lost 0 bases at V and 3 bases at J; junction bases unmatched: 24. The CDR3 has 22 residues. These data originate in a study of cytotoxic CD8 clonotypes in ibrutinib-treated CLL. Clones were read by immunoSEQ multiplex PCR, and TCRdb kept only the in-frame ones, dropping some. The table records some 200,000 clones, approximately 75% of them present only once. Study-wide results and limits: Treatment left the uncommon public clonotypes either contracted or stable in frequency. Sustained-remission patients were sampled at different times than progressing patients were.

The J gene is TRBJ1-5, the V gene TRBV30, with 9 bases that match TRBD1. The material was PBMCs, obtained after 12 months of ibrutinib treatment. The source of this sequence is a human donor with chronic lymphocytic leukemia. The CDR3 DNA reads as TGTGCCTGGAGTGTAGATGCCCCAGAGAGGATGTGGGACAGGGAGAACAATCAGCCCCAGCATTTT. Translation: CAWSVDAPERMWDRENNQPQHF. Supplemented by reference TRBV30 and TRBJ1-5, the full variable domain reads SQTIHQWPATLVQPVGSPLSLECTVEGTSNPNLYWYRQAAGRGLQLLFYSVGIGQISSEVPQNLSASRPQDRQFILSSKKLLLSDSGFYLCAWSVDAPERMWDRENNQPQHFGDGTRLSIL.